The present T cell receptor beta chain was sequenced within a study of Ad26.COV2.S vaccination and SARS-CoV-2 variants. Study-wide background: As a participant in COV1001, the donor was in the Ad26.COV2.S trial arm.

Sample treatment: roughly 19 received Ad26.COV2.S at low or high dose, single or two shots; roughly five received placebo; per-sample allocation not given. Sampling occurred on day 63 after the first vaccine or placebo injection. J gave up 4 bases and V 2 bases, and 6 bases lay outside the gene matches. Germline CDR1 and CDR2: SGHRS and YFSETQ. The CDR3 length is 15 residues. To note about this clone: As yet, its antigen is unknown.

Repertoires were generated with immunoSEQ multiplex PCR, while TCRdb's copy carries only in-frame clones and drops some. In the table there are about 470,000 clones, 90% of which are singletons. Findings of the study overall: Reports say spike-specific CD8+ and CD4+ T cell responses covered substantial breadth after vaccination.

Sequences were derived from peripheral blood, sampled in a trial of Ad26.COV2.S vaccine versus placebo. The sequence derives from a person aged 18-65 years who received the Ad26.COV2.S COVID-19 vaccine or a placebo. The chain has TRBV5-1 and TRBJ2-1; 7 bases match TRBD1. The CDR3 sequence is CASSFSGTEYNEQFF. The CDR3 region has the DNA TGCGCCAGCAGCTTCTCTGGGACAGAATACAATGAGCAGTTCTTC.